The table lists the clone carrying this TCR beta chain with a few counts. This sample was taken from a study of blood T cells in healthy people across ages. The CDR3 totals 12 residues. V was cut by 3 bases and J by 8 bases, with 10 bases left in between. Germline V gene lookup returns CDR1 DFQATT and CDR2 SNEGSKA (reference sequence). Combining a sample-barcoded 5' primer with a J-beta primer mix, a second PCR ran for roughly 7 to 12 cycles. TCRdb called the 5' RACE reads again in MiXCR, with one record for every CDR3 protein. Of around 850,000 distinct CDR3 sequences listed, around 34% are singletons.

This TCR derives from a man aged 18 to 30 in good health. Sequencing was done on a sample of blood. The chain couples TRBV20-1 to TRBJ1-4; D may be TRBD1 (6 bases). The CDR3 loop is CSASGQREKLFF. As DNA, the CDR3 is TGCAGTGCTAGTGGACAGAGGGAAAAACTGTTTTTT.